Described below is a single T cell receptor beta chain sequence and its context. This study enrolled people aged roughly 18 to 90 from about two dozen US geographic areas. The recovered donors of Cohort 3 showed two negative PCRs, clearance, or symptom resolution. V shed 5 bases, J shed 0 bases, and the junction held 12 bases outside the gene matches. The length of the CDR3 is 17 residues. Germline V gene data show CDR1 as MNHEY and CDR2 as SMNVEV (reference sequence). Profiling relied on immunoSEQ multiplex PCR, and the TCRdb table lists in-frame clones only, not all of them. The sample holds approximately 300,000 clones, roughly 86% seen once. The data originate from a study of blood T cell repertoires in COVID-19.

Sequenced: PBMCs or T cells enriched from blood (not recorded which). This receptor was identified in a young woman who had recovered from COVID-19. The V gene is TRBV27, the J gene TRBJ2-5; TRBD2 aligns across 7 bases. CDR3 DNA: TGTGCCAGCAGTCCCGGGAATGAACTAGCGCACCAAGAGACCCAGTACTTC. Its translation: CASSPGNELAHQETQYF.